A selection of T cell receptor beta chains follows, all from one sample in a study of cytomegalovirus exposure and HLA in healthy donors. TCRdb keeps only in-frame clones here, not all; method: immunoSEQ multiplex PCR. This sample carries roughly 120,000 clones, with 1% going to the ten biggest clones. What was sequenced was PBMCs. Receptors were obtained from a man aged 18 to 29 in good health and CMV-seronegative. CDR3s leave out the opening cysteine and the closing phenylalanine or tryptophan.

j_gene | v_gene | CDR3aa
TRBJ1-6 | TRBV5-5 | ASSPQGRSSYNSPLH
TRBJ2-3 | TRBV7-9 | ASSLGDYTTDTQY
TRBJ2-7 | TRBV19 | ASSIVLAEAYEQY
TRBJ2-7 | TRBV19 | ASSISGRGSYEQY
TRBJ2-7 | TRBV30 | AWVGREGGPYEQY
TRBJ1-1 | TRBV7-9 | ASSLETDTEAF
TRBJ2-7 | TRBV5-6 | ASSLAGGQGATYEQY
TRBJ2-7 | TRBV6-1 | ASSEWGEVNEQY
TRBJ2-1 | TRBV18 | ASSLTRGGSSYNEQF
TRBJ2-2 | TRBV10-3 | ASGWGGGTGELF
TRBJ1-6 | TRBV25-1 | ASNGDRGFVYNSPLH
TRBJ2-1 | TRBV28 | ASSLGQEQF
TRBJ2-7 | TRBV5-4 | ASSFGTGGQTLSYEQY
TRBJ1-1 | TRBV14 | ASSQVPGGLNTEAF
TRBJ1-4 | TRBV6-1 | ASSEVRNEKLF
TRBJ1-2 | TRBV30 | AWSVEQPLNYGYT
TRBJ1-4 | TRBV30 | AWSLSATNEKLF
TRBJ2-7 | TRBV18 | ASSPRTETYEQY
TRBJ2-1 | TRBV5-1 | ASSWGLGEQF
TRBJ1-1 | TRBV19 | ASSFTGTGVEAF
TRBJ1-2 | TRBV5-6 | ASSLWGSSGRYGYT
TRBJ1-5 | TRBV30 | AWSGGTGDNQPQH
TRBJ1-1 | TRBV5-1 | ASSPPGAEAF
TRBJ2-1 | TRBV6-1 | ASSELLSGPYNEQF
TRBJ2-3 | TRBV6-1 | ASKVGRGETDTQY
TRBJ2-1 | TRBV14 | ASSQEELAGGLGYNEQF
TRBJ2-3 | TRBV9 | ASSADPSPTDTQY
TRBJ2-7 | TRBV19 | ASSAHNRRGTGTYEQY
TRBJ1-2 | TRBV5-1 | ASSWGTAKGANYGYT
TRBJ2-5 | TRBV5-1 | ASSSGQVQETQY
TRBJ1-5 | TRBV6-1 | ASSGQGISNQPQH
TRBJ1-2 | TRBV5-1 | ASSAGQGFFGYT
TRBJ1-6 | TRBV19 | ASRSGQGDSPLH
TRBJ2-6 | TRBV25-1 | ASSDTGTGANVLT
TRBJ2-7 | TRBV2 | AGEGQGSYEQY
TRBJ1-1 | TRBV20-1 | SASAGAGAF
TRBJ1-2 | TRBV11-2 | ASSGTDSNYGYT
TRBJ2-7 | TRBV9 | ASSEGGASYEQY
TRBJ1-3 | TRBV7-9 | ASSPVTTGNTIY
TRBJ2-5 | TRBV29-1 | SAYSTGGETQY
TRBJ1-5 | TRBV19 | ASRGGYQPQH
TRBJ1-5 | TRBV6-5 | ASSKHRNSNQPQH
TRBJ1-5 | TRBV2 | ASSKGSQWQPQH
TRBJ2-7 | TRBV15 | ATSTKHEQY
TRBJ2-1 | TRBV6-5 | ASSYAGQLNEQF
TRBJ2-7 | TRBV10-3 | AIRTGGKNEQY
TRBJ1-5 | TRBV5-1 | ASSLAPGQYQPQH
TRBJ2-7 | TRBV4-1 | ASSHQYEQY
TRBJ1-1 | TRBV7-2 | ASSLASGTRGTAF
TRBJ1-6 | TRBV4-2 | ASSQDGQGANSPLH
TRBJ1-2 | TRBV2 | ASSDAGTGSQGGYT
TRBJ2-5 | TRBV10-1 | ASSPVGTMDQETQY
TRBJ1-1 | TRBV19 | ASSIGTGKFAEAF
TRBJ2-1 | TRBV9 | ASSALLSGSEYNEQF
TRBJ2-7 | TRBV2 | ASSEGGRYEQY
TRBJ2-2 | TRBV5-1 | ASSLQGGETGELF
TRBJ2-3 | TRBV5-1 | ASSLQGEDTQY
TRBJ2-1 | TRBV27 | ASRERESRYNEQF
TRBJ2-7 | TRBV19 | ASSKGDKSYEQY